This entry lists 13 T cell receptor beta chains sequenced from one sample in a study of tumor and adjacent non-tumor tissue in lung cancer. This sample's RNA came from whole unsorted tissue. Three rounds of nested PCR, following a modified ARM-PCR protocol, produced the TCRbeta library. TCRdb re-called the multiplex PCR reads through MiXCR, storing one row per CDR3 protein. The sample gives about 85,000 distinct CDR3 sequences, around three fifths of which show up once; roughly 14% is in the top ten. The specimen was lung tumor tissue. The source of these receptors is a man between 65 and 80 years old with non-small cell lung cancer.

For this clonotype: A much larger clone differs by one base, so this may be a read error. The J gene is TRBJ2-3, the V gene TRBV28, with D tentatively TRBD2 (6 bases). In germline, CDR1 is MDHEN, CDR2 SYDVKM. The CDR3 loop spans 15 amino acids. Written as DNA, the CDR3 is TGTGCCAGCAGTTTTGGGGCGGGGTACACAGATATGCAGTATTTT. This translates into CASSFGAGYTDMQYF. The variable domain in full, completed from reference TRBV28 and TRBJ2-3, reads DVKVTQSSRYLVKRTGEKVFLECVQDMDHENMFWYRQDPGLGLRLIYFSYDVKMKEKGDIPEGYSVSREKKERFSLILESASTNQTSMYLCASSFGAGYTDMQYFGPGTRLTVL.

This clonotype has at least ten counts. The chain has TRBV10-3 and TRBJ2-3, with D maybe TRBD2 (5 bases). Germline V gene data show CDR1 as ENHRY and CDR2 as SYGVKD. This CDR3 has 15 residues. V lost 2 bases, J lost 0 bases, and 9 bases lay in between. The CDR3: CAISEAEASTDTQYF. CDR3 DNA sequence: TGTGCCATCAGTGAGGCGGAGGCTAGCACAGATACGCAGTATTTT.

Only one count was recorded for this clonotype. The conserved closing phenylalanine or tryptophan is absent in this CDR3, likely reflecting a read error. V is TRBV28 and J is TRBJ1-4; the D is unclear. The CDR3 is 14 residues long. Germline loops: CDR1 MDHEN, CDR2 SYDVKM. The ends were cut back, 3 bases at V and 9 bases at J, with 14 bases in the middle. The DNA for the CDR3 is TGTGCCAGCAGTTTCTCCGTTGCTGGGAAAAAACTGTTTCTT. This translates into CASSFSVAGKKLFL.

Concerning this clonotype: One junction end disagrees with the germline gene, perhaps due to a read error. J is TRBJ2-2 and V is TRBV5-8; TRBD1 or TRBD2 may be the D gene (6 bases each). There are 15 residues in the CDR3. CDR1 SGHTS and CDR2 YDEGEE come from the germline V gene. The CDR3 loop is CASSSATGATGELIF. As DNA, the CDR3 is TGTGCCAGCAGCTCGGCAACGGGGGCCACCGGGGAGCTGATTTTT.

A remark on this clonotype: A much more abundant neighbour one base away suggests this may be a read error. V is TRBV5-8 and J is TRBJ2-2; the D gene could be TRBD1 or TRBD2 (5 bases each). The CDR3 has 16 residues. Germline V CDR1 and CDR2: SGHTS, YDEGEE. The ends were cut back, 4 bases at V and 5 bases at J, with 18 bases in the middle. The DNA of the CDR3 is TGTGCCAGCAGCCTGGGACGGCCCCTGGGGACCGGGGAGCTGTTTTTT. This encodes CASSLGRPLGTGELFF.

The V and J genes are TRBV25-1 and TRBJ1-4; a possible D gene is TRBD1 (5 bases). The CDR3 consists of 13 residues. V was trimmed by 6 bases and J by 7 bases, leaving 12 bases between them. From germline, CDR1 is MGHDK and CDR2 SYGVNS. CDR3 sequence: CASSGTATEKLFF. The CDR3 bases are TGTGCCAGCAGCGGGACTGCTACTGAAAAACTGTTTTTT. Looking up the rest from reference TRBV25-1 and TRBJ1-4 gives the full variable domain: EADIYQTPRYLVIGTGKKITLECSQTMGHDKMYWYQQDPGMELHLIHYSYGVNSTEKGDLSSESTVSRIRTEHFPLTLESARPSHTSQYLCASSGTATEKLFFGSGTQLSVL.

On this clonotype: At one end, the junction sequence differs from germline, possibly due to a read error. The DNA of the CDR3 is TGTACCGGCAGTTTACGCGGGAGGGCTCGCACAGATATGCAGTATTTT. This gives the protein CTGSLRGRARTDMQYF. This chain connects TRBV12-3 or TRBV12-4 to TRBJ2-3; TRBD2 matches at 9 bases. CDR3 length: 16 residues.

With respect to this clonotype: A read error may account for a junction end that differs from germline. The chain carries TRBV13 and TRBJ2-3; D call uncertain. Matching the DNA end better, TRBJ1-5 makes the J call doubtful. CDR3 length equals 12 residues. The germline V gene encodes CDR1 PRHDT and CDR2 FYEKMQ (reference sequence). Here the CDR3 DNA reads TGTGCAAGCAGCTTAGGCCGGGGTACGCAGCATTTT. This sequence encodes CASSLGRGTQHF.

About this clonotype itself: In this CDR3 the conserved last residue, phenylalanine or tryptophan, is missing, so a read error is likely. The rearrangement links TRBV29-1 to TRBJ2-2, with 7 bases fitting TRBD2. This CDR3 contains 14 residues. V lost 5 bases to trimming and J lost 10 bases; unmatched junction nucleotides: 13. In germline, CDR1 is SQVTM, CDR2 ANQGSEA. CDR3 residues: CSVSLAETIVELFL. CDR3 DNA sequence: TGCAGCGTTAGCCTAGCGGAAACGATCGTGGAGCTGTTTCTT.

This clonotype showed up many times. The CDR3 protein is CASSRGQGGTYEQYF. CDR3 nucleotides: TGCGCCAGCAGCCGGGGACAGGGGGGGACCTACGAGCAGTACTTC. V usage is TRBV5-1 and J usage is TRBJ2-7, with 11 bases fitting TRBD1. CDR1 is SGHRS, CDR2 YFSETQ, per germline. With V trimmed by 4 bases and J by 2 bases, 5 bases remained unmatched. This CDR3 spans 15 amino acids.

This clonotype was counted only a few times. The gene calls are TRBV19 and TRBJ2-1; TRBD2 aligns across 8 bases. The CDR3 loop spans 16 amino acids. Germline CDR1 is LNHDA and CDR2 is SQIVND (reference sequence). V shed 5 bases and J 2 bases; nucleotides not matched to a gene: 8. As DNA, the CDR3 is TGTGCCAGTAGTTCCGTAGCGGGGAGAACCTACAATGAGCAGTTCTTC. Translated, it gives CASSSVAGRTYNEQFF.

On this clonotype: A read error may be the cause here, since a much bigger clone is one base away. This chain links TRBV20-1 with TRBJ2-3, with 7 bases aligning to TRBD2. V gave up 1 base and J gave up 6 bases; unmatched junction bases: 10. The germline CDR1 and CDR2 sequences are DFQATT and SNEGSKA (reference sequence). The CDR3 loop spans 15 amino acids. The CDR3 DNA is TGCAGTGCTAGAGCTGCTAGCGGATCTTTGGATACGCAGTATTTT. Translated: CSARAASGSLDTQYF.

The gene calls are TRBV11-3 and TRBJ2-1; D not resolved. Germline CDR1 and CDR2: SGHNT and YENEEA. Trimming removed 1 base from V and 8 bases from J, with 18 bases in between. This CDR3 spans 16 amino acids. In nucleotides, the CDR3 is TGTGCCAGCAGCTTAGCCTCTAGTGGAAGTTTCCATGAGCAGTTCTTC. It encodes CASSLASSGSFHEQFF.